The T cell receptor (beta chain) described here comes from a study of control samples from healthy donors and cancer patients. CDR3 length equals 12 residues. V was pared by 3 bases and J by 6 bases, with 6 bases between. Looked up from germline, CDR1 is SEHNR and CDR2 is FQNEAQ (reference sequence). Only in-frame clones appear in the TCRdb table, and some are missing; sequencing was by immunoSEQ multiplex PCR. The data hold about 82,000 clones, with about 94% observed a single time. This clonotype was sampled from a woman aged 18-30 years in good health. The rearrangement joins TRBV7-9 to TRBJ2-1; D gene unclear. Sequences were obtained from blood. The CDR3 reads CASSFSSNEQFF. Written as DNA, the CDR3 is TGTGCCAGCAGCTTCTCTAGCAATGAGCAGTTCTTC.